What follows are 6 T cell receptor beta chains derived from one specimen sequenced in a study of blood T cell repertoires in COVID-19. The data were produced by immunoSEQ multiplex PCR, yet TCRdb's version contains in-frame clones alone and is incomplete. The sample shows around 50,000 clones, around 80% of them seen only once. Sequencing was carried out using peripheral blood. The receptors were sampled from a human donor in a cohort sampled during active COVID-19.

The rearrangement links TRBV6-5 to TRBJ2-1; perhaps TRBD2 as D (6 bases). The V end was cut by 2 bases, the J end by 7 bases, with 15 bases between. The germline V gene encodes CDR1 MNHEY and CDR2 SVGAGI. There are 15 residues in the CDR3. The DNA of the CDR3 is TGTGCCAGCAGTTACCTACTTACTAGCATGAATGAGCAGTTCTTC. It specifies CASSYLLTSMNEQFF.

The chain is built from TRBV30 and TRBJ1-4, with 12 bases fitting TRBD1. The CDR3 contains 15 residues. V lost 7 bases, J lost 8 bases, and 11 bases stayed unmatched. Germline V gene sequence: CDR1 GTSNPN, CDR2 SVGIG (reference sequence). DNA for the CDR3: TGTGCCTTTTTGTACCCGGGACAGGGGGCAGAAAAACTGTTTTTT. Residues: CAFLYPGQGAEKLFF.

The V gene is TRBV28, the J gene TRBJ2-2; D unresolved. Looked up from germline, CDR1 is MDHEN and CDR2 is SYDVKM. The ends were cut back, 2 bases at V and 2 bases at J, with 3 bases in the middle. This CDR3 has 13 amino acids. The CDR3 loop reads CASSLTNTGELFF. CDR3 sequence (DNA): TGTGCCAGCAGTTTAACAAACACCGGGGAGCTGTTTTTT.

V is TRBV6-2 or TRBV6-3 and J is TRBJ2-7; D ambiguous. Germline V CDR1 and CDR2: MNHEY, SVGEGT. There are 12 residues in the CDR3. V lost 0 bases to trimming and J lost 4 bases, with 4 bases between them. This CDR3 reads CASSYSSYEQYF. Here the CDR3 DNA reads TGTGCCAGCAGTTACTCGAGTTACGAGCAGTACTTC.

This clone was recorded a few times. The chain has TRBV3-1 (or the pseudogene TRBV3-2) and TRBJ1-1, with D tentatively TRBD1 (5 bases). CDR1 is LGHDT and CDR2 is YNNKEL in the germline V gene (reference sequence). V was trimmed by 4 bases and J by 6 bases, leaving 15 bases between them. This CDR3 is built from 14 residues. CDR3 DNA: TGTGCCAGCAGCCCCCAATGGGGCAAGGCTGAAGCTTTCTTT. This gives the protein CASSPQWGKAEAFF.

This chain joins TRBV28 and TRBJ1-2; possibly TRBD1 for D (5 bases). Germline assignment: CDR1 MDHEN and CDR2 SYDVKM. The CDR3 contains 13 residues. Trimming cost V 7 bases and J 6 bases, with 15 bases left between them. The CDR3 DNA follows: TGTGCCAGCACCCCGGCAGGGTTTGATGGCTACACCTTC. This encodes CASTPAGFDGYTF.